The 19 T cell receptor beta chains listed next were all sequenced from one sample in a study of OX40 agonist ivuxolimab in advanced cancers. The method was immunoSEQ multiplex PCR; TCRdb's version includes in-frame clones alone and lacks a portion of them. The sample contains 55,000 to 80,000 clones, around nine tenths of which appear only once. Source: CD4+ or CD8+ T cells sorted from blood, taken in a trial of the OX40 agonist ivuxolimab. Receptor source: an adult with an advanced solid tumor such as melanoma, head and neck, liver or kidney cancer.

J is TRBJ1-3 and V is TRBV18; TRBD1 matches at 7 bases. V was clipped by 6 bases and J by 2 bases; unmatched bases: 7. The CDR3 is made up of 15 amino acids. The germline V gene has CDR1 KGHSH and CDR2 LQKENI. The CDR3 spells CASSPDRVTGNTIYF. The CDR3, as DNA: TGTGCCAGCTCCCCCGACAGGGTTACTGGAAACACCATATATTTT.

V and J are TRBV7-2 and TRBJ2-7, with 7 nucleotides matching TRBD1. In germline, CDR1 is SGHTA, CDR2 FQGNSA. This CDR3 contains 15 residues. Trimming at V came to 5 bases and at J to 2 bases, leaving 9 bases not matched to a gene. This CDR3 is CASSLETGPTYEQYF. The CDR3 coding sequence is TGTGCCAGCAGCCTAGAGACAGGGCCCACCTACGAGCAGTACTTC.

V usage is TRBV7-3 and J usage is TRBJ2-5, with a weak D call TRBD2 (6 bases). The germline CDR1 and CDR2 sequences are SGHTA and FQGTGA. The CDR3 totals 13 residues. The ends were cut back, 4 bases at V and 4 bases at J, with 10 bases in the middle. The CDR3 here is CASSSGSSETQYF. The CDR3 DNA sequence: TGTGCCAGCAGCTCCGGGAGTTCAGAGACCCAGTACTTC.

This chain links TRBV2 with TRBJ2-5; D could derive from TRBD1 or TRBD2 (5 bases each). This CDR3 comprises 16 residues. The germline V gene has CDR1 SNHLY and CDR2 FYNNEI. Trimming took 3 bases from V and 2 from J, leaving 16 bases between them. CDR3 sequence: CASSEGPSWGQETQYF. The CDR3 DNA follows: TGTGCCAGCAGTGAGGGCCCCTCGTGGGGGCAAGAGACCCAGTACTTC.

The rearrangement joins TRBV5-5 to TRBJ1-1, with D possibly TRBD1 on 5 matching bases. Germline V CDR1 and CDR2: SGHKS, YYEKEE (reference sequence). With 4 bases removed from V and 3 bases from J, the gap between germline ends came to 16 bases. The CDR3 sequence is 15 residues long. The CDR3 DNA is TGTGCCAGCAGCATGAGCGACAGCTACTACACTGAAGCTTTCTTT. It is translated as CASSMSDSYYTEAFF.

The chain joins TRBV2 to TRBJ1-2; D is perhaps TRBD1 (6 bases). Between the trimmed V and J ends, which lost 1 base and 4 bases, there was a span of 10 bases. From germline, CDR1 is SNHLY and CDR2 FYNNEI. This CDR3 is 14 amino acids long. The CDR3 loop is CASSEDGGGYGYTF. CDR3 bases: TGTGCCAGCAGTGAAGATGGAGGGGGCTATGGCTACACCTTC.

For the CDR3, the DNA is TGTGCCAGTAGCCAAAGCGGGGGTGGGACCGGGGAGCTGTTTTTT. As protein: CASSQSGGGTGELFF. The chain recombines TRBV19 with TRBJ2-2, with TRBD2 matching over 8 bases. V lost 6 bases to trimming and J lost 5 bases; unmatched junction nucleotides: 8. CDR1 and CDR2 from the germline V gene are LNHDA and SQIVND (reference sequence). This CDR3 region has 15 residues.

The genes are TRBV5-8 and TRBJ1-2, with 7 bases aligning to TRBD1. The J segment lost 1 base and the V segment lost 7 bases, leaving 10 bases of the junction unmatched. Germline V gene sequence: CDR1 SGHTS, CDR2 YDEGEE. The CDR3 length is 15 residues. The CDR3, as DNA: TGTGCCAGCGGCTACGAGGGGGCTGTTAACTATGGCTACACCTTC. Its translation is CASGYEGAVNYGYTF.

The chain joins TRBV5-1 to TRBJ1-2, with 7 bases aligning to TRBD1. The germline V gene encodes CDR1 SGHRS and CDR2 YFSETQ. The V gene end was trimmed by 0 bases and the J gene end by 3 bases; junction bases not matched to a gene: 2. The CDR3 spans 14 residues. The CDR3 spells CASSLGQGDYGYTF. DNA of the CDR3: TGCGCCAGCAGCTTGGGACAGGGTGACTATGGCTACACCTTC.

The chain carries TRBV29-1 and TRBJ1-1; D remains unclear. The CDR3 has 13 residues. V was pared by 6 bases and J by 1 base, with 12 bases between. CDR1 SQVTM and CDR2 ANQGSEA come from the germline V gene. This CDR3 is CSVLWGGNTEAFF. The CDR3 nucleotides read TGCAGCGTCCTCTGGGGAGGGAACACTGAAGCTTTCTTT.

This clone came up once. The chain links TRBV11-2 to TRBJ2-3, with 11 bases aligning to TRBD2. Germline assignment: CDR1 SGHAT and CDR2 FQNNGV. With V trimmed by 1 base and J by 8 bases, 2 bases remained unmatched. The CDR3 covers 14 residues. CDR3 in amino acids: CASSLGLAGGTQYF. DNA for the CDR3: TGTGCCAGCAGCTTAGGGCTAGCGGGAGGTACGCAGTATTTT.

This clone was seen just once. This rearrangement joins TRBV29-1 to TRBJ1-5; 7 bases align to TRBD1. With V trimmed by 6 bases and J by 6 bases, 8 bases remained unmatched. Germline V lookup: CDR1 SQVTM, CDR2 ANQGSEA. This CDR3 contains 13 residues. The CDR3 loop is CSVNRGLGQPQHF. For the CDR3, the DNA is TGCAGCGTAAACAGGGGACTCGGTCAGCCCCAGCATTTT.

V usage is TRBV18 and J usage is TRBJ1-1; 7 bases line up with TRBD1. The CDR3 loop spans 13 amino acids. Germline CDR1 is KGHSH and CDR2 is LQKENI. V trimming: 6 bases; J trimming: 5 bases; junction bases outside the gene matches: 6. CDR3: CASSGTAETEAFF. As DNA, the CDR3 is TGTGCCAGCTCTGGGACAGCCGAGACTGAAGCTTTCTTT.

The chain couples TRBV11-3 to TRBJ2-1; no clear D gene. Trimming removed 1 base from V and 4 bases from J, with 5 bases in between. Germline V gene data show CDR1 as SGHNT and CDR2 as YENEEA. CDR3 length: 13 amino acids. The CDR3 DNA is TGTGCCAGCAGCTTAGGGCCTTACAATGAGCAGTTCTTC. As protein: CASSLGPYNEQFF. The full variable domain, in which reference TRBV11-3 and TRBJ2-1 provide the parts outside the CDR3, is EAGVVQSPRYKIIEKKQPVAFWCNPISGHNTLYWYLQNLGQGPELLIRYENEEAVDDSQLPKDRFSAERLKGVDSTLKIQPAELGDSAVYLCASSLGPYNEQFFGPGTRLTVL.

The chain links TRBV2 to TRBJ1-5; tentative D call: TRBD1 (5 bases). The germline V and J ends were trimmed by 11 bases and 5 bases, with 16 bases remaining between them. The CDR3 is 13 amino acids. Per the germline V gene, CDR1 is SNHLY and CDR2 is FYNNEI. The CDR3 spells CAWGRGRYQPQHF. CDR3 nucleotide sequence: TGTGCCTGGGGTCGGGGGAGGTATCAGCCCCAGCATTTT.

V gene TRBV19 combines with J gene TRBJ2-5; the D gene is possibly TRBD2 (5 bases). This CDR3 contains 13 residues. V was trimmed by 5 bases and J by 9 bases, leaving 16 bases between them. Germline CDR1 and CDR2: LNHDA and SQIVND (reference sequence). The CDR3 sequence is CASSPRDGDSQYF. Here the CDR3 DNA reads TGTGCCAGTAGTCCCCGGGATGGTGACTCCCAGTACTTC. Drawing the rest from reference TRBV19 and TRBJ2-5, the complete variable domain is DGGITQSPKYLFRKEGQNVTLSCEQNLNHDAMYWYRQDPGQGLRLIYYSQIVNDFQKGDIAEGYSVSREKKESFPLTVTSAQKNPTAFYLCASSPRDGDSQYFGPGTRLLVL.

The V and J genes are TRBV7-8 and TRBJ1-5, with D uncertain. The V end lost 7 bases, the J end lost 4 bases, and 8 bases lay between the germline ends. CDR1 SGHVS and CDR2 FQNEAQ come from the germline V gene. The CDR3 length is 12 residues. The CDR3 here is CASTLLNQPQHF. In DNA, the CDR3 is TGTGCCAGCACCCTCCTTAATCAGCCCCAGCATTTT.

This chain connects TRBV4-2 to TRBJ2-5, with TRBD2 matching 8 bases. The trim removed 0 bases at V and 10 bases at J, leaving 4 bases unmatched. Germline V gives CDR1 LGHNA, CDR2 YNFKEQ. This CDR3 region has 13 residues. For the CDR3, the DNA is TGTGCCAGCAGCCAAGAGGCTAGCGGGCACCAGTACTTC. Translated: CASSQEASGHQYF.

This clone was seen more than once but under ten times. The J gene is TRBJ2-7, the V gene TRBV15; TRBD1 is a possible D gene (6 bases). Trimming shortened V by 2 bases and J by 5 bases, and 13 bases separated the two germline ends. CDR1 and CDR2 (germline): LNHNV, YYDKDF (reference sequence). The CDR3 loop spans 14 amino acids. The CDR3 protein is CATSRSTGHDEQYF. CDR3 nucleotide sequence: TGTGCCACCAGCAGAAGTACAGGGCACGACGAGCAGTACTTC.